These 25 T cell receptor beta chains share one sample of origin, sequenced in a study of naive and memory T cell subsets. Study-wide points: A few larger clonotypes appeared in naive repertoires, especially CD8, possibly memory cells re-expressing CD45RA.

The beta constant-region primer was an equimolar mix of two oligonucleotides covering TRBC1 and TRBC2. Four rounds of PCR amplified the ligated cDNA using nested alpha and beta constant-region primers plus SP2. MiXCR, applied by TCRdb to the UMI-ligation and nested PCR reads, yields one record per CDR3 protein. The sample has approximately 140,000 distinct CDR3 sequences, roughly 23% seen once. These receptors lack a known antigen. Sample: naive CD4+ T cells from blood. These receptors came from a human donor in good health.

This chain uses TRBV6-5 with TRBJ2-3, with D tentatively TRBD2 (6 bases). Deletions cut 2 bases from V and 4 bases from J, with 10 bases between. The CDR3 extends over 14 amino acids. CDR1 is MNHEY and CDR2 is SVGAGI in the germline V gene. The CDR3 here is CASSYPGVPDTQYF. CDR3 DNA: TGTGCCAGCAGTTACCCGGGGGTTCCAGATACGCAGTATTTT.

The chain recombines TRBV28 with TRBJ2-2; D remains unclear. CDR3 length: 15 residues. Deletions cut 3 bases from V and 6 bases from J, with 14 bases between. In germline, CDR1 is MDHEN, CDR2 SYDVKM. The CDR3: CASSLDPASPGELFF. The CDR3 coding sequence is TGTGCCAGCAGTTTGGATCCAGCCAGCCCCGGGGAGCTGTTTTTT. The entire variable domain, with the rest obtained from reference TRBV28 and TRBJ2-2, is as follows: DVKVTQSSRYLVKRTGEKVFLECVQDMDHENMFWYRQDPGLGLRLIYFSYDVKMKEKGDIPEGYSVSREKKERFSLILESASTNQTSMYLCASSLDPASPGELFFGEGSRLTVL.

The V and J genes are TRBV29-1 and TRBJ2-7; 9 nucleotides match TRBD1. Germline assignment: CDR1 SQVTM and CDR2 ANQGSEA. The CDR3 is 15 amino acids. V lost 3 bases to trimming and J lost 2 bases; unmatched junction nucleotides: 8. The CDR3 is CSVDTTGGATYEQYF. The CDR3 bases are TGCAGCGTTGATACGACAGGGGGTGCCACCTACGAGCAGTACTTC.

The V and J genes are TRBV19 and TRBJ1-1, with D possibly TRBD1 on 5 matching bases. Germline values: CDR1 LNHDA, CDR2 SQIVND (reference sequence). V was shortened by 0 bases and J by 0 bases, with 11 bases between the two germline ends. This CDR3 has 16 residues. DNA of the CDR3: TGTGCCAGTAGTATAGAGGAGGGGCGCTTGAACACTGAAGCTTTCTTT. Encoded protein: CASSIEEGRLNTEAFF.

This rearrangement joins TRBV5-6 to TRBJ2-1, with 14 positions matching TRBD2. The germline V gene encodes CDR1 SGHDT and CDR2 YYEEEE. Trimming took 4 bases from V and 6 from J; bases not matched to a gene: 9. The CDR3 is 17 residues long. The CDR3 bases are TGTGCCAGCAGCGCATCCGGGACTAGCGGGAGATCCAATGAGCAGTTCTTC. It translates to CASSASGTSGRSNEQFF.

In this sample, this clonotype turned up a few times. CDR3 protein: CASRYQRTEAFF. CDR3 nucleotides: TGTGCCAGCAGGTATCAGAGGACTGAAGCTTTCTTT. The chain employs TRBV12-3 or TRBV12-4 and TRBJ1-1; no clear D gene. The CDR3 is made up of 12 amino acids. V gave up 6 bases and J gave up 5 bases, with 10 bases separating them.

The chain employs TRBV6-2 or TRBV6-3 and TRBJ2-2; D is unresolved. The V gene lost 5 bases and the J gene lost 13 bases, with 17 bases spanning the gap. CDR3 length: 13 residues. CDR1 is MNHEY, CDR2 SVGEGT, per germline. As DNA, the CDR3 is TGTGCCAGCAGTCCAGGACCTTCTCTGTCGCTGTTTTTT. Its translation: CASSPGPSLSLFF.

The sample holds a few counts of this clonotype. The chain recombines TRBV2 with TRBJ1-4, with D unclear. This CDR3 region has 15 residues. V was trimmed by 7 bases and J by 7 bases, leaving 19 bases between them. Germline CDR1 and CDR2: SNHLY and FYNNEI. The CDR3 spells CASKRVDLGIEKLFF. DNA of the CDR3: TGTGCCAGCAAAAGGGTGGACCTGGGAATTGAAAAACTGTTTTTT. The full variable domain, in which reference TRBV2 and TRBJ1-4 provide the parts outside the CDR3, is EPEVTQTPSHQVTQMGQEVILRCVPISNHLYFYWYRQILGQKVEFLVSFYNNEISEKSEIFDDQFSVERPDGSNFTLKIRSTKLEDSAMYFCASKRVDLGIEKLFFGSGTQLSVL.

The chain has TRBV24-1 and TRBJ2-1; possibly TRBD2 for D (5 bases). V lost 4 bases to trimming and J lost 9 bases, with 15 bases between them. Germline V gives CDR1 KGHDR, CDR2 SFDVKD. This CDR3 region has 14 residues. The CDR3 protein is CATSDPGLTPEQFF. The DNA of the CDR3 is TGTGCCACCAGTGACCCCGGACTGACTCCTGAGCAGTTCTTC.

There are a few counts of this clonotype. The rearrangement uses TRBV12-3 or TRBV12-4 and TRBJ2-3; maybe TRBD2 (5 bases). The length of the CDR3 is 14 residues. The ends were cut back, 7 bases at V and 0 bases at J, with 11 bases in the middle. CDR3 DNA sequence: TGTGCCAGCACGTCCGGGGAGAGCACAGATACGCAGTATTTT. It codes for CASTSGESTDTQYF.

This clonotype has only a few counts. This chain uses TRBV7-2 with TRBJ2-7; D not resolved. This CDR3 spans 12 amino acids. Trimming cost V 5 bases and J 5 bases, with 10 bases left between them. The germline gives CDR1 SGHTA, CDR2 FQGNSA. In nucleotides, the CDR3 is TGTGCCAGCAGCCCCCCAAGCGACGAGCAGTACTTC. It is translated as CASSPPSDEQYF.

Ten or more counts support this clonotype. CDR3 loop: CASSLSFGTGFYQPQHF. CDR3 nucleotides: TGTGCCAGCAGCTTAAGTTTCGGGACAGGGTTTTATCAGCCCCAGCATTTT. This chain joins TRBV5-6 and TRBJ1-5; TRBD1 agrees at 9 bases. V was pared by 2 bases and J by 5 bases, with 11 bases of the junction left unmatched. CDR1 SGHDT and CDR2 YYEEEE come from the germline V gene. The CDR3 runs 17 residues.

The chain uses TRBV29-1 and TRBJ1-1; the D is unclear. This CDR3 spans 11 amino acids. Germline lookup yields CDR1 SQVTM and CDR2 ANQGSEA. V was shortened by 8 bases and J by 4 bases, with 11 bases between the two germline ends. The CDR3 is CSCDKFTEAFF. CDR3 DNA sequence: TGCAGCTGTGACAAATTCACTGAAGCTTTCTTT.

This clonotype has just a few counts. This chain connects TRBV3-1 to TRBJ1-2; no definite D call. CDR3 length: 14 residues. CDR1 is LGHDT, CDR2 YNNKEL, per germline (reference sequence). The V end lost 5 bases, the J end lost 0 bases, and 10 bases lay between the germline ends. CDR3 sequence: CASSFYPANYGYTF. The CDR3 region has the DNA TGTGCCAGCAGCTTCTACCCAGCTAACTATGGCTACACCTTC.

The V call is TRBV19, the J call TRBJ2-6; 9 nucleotides align to TRBD1. The CDR3 loop spans 17 amino acids. Germline assignment: CDR1 LNHDA and CDR2 SQIVND (reference sequence). V trimming: 3 bases; J trimming: 0 bases; junction bases outside the gene matches: 3. For the CDR3, the DNA is TGTGCCAGTAGTATCCGACAGGGGGGCTCTGGGGCCAACGTCCTGACTTTC. This codes for CASSIRQGGSGANVLTF.

V gene TRBV28 combines with J gene TRBJ2-7; perhaps TRBD2 as D (6 bases). Trimming removed 4 bases at V and 1 base at J, with 14 bases between. This CDR3 comprises 15 residues. CDR1 and CDR2 from the germline V gene are MDHEN and SYDVKM. The CDR3 DNA reads as TGTGCCAGCAGTTCCCCTAAGCGGGCATCCTACGAGCAGTACTTC. Translation: CASSSPKRASYEQYF.

V is TRBV2 and J is TRBJ1-1; D is ambiguous. CDR1 and CDR2 (germline): SNHLY, FYNNEI. CDR3 length equals 12 residues. Trimming pared 7 bases from V and 5 bases from J, leaving 11 bases between. The CDR3 nucleotides are TGTGCCAGCACTCTTAGACCAACTGAAGCTTTCTTT. Protein product: CASTLRPTEAFF. Looking up the rest from reference TRBV2 and TRBJ1-1 gives the full variable domain: EPEVTQTPSHQVTQMGQEVILRCVPISNHLYFYWYRQILGQKVEFLVSFYNNEISEKSEIFDDQFSVERPDGSNFTLKIRSTKLEDSAMYFCASTLRPTEAFFGQGTRLTVV.

The CDR3 bases are TGTGCCAGCAGCCTGCGACAAGCCGGGACTAGCGGGAACAATGAGCAGTTCTTC. Protein product: CASSLRQAGTSGNNEQFF. This sequence joins TRBV11-2 and TRBJ2-1; 13 bases line up with TRBD2. CDR1 and CDR2 from the germline V gene are SGHAT and FQNNGV. J was trimmed by 5 bases and V by 5 bases; bases with no gene match: 12. The CDR3 totals 18 residues.

This clonotype came up many times. V is TRBV6-1 and J is TRBJ2-7, with D unresolved. Trimming removed 4 bases at V and 3 bases at J, with 13 bases between. Germline CDR1 reads MNHNS; CDR2 reads SASEGT. This CDR3 contains 14 residues. CDR3 sequence reads: CASSVSSRYYEQYF. DNA of the CDR3: TGTGCCAGCAGTGTATCATCACGTTACTACGAGCAGTACTTC.

The chain carries TRBV7-2 and TRBJ2-5; 10 bases are shared with TRBD1. Unmatched junction bases numbered 1, after V lost 5 bases and J lost 1 base. Germline V lookup: CDR1 SGHTA, CDR2 FQGNSA. The CDR3 has 14 amino acids. CDR3 coding DNA: TGTGCCAGCAGCGGGACAGGGGCCCAAGAGACCCAGTACTTC. This encodes CASSGTGAQETQYF.

Only a few counts were recorded for this clonotype. V gene TRBV19 combines with J gene TRBJ2-1; 8 bases match TRBD1. J lost 6 bases, V lost 6 bases, and 4 bases had no gene match. The germline V gene has CDR1 LNHDA and CDR2 SQIVND (reference sequence). The CDR3 loop spans 13 amino acids. The CDR3 nucleotides read TGTGCCAGTAGGCGGACAGGGAGCAATGAGCAGTTCTTC. It is translated as CASRRTGSNEQFF.

In the case of this clonotype: Its ends do not fully match the called genes, so a read error is possible. The genes are TRBV15 and TRBJ2-6; 9 nucleotides align to TRBD2. This CDR3 is 16 amino acids long. Germline CDR1 and CDR2: LNHNV and YYDKDF (reference sequence). The CDR3 loop reads CVTSLAGYSGANVLTF. CDR3 sequence (DNA): TGTGTCACCAGCCTAGCGGGGTACTCTGGGGCCAACGTCCTGACTTTC.

V is TRBV28 and J is TRBJ1-2, with D perhaps matching TRBD1 (5 bases). The CDR3 extends over 14 amino acids. CDR1 and CDR2 from the germline V gene are MDHEN and SYDVKM. Between the trimmed V and J ends, which lost 2 bases and 5 bases, there was a span of 12 bases. DNA of the CDR3: TGTGCCAGCAGTTTAGGTTACAGGTATTATGGCTACACCTTC. This gives the protein CASSLGYRYYGYTF.

The chain joins TRBV6-5 to TRBJ1-1, with TRBD1 as a possible D gene (6 bases). The germline V gene has CDR1 MNHEY and CDR2 SVGAGI. V was shortened by 9 bases and J by 1 base, with 15 bases between the two germline ends. This CDR3 spans 14 amino acids. The CDR3 coding sequence is TGTGCCAGTCGGGCCCAGGGGAAGAACACTGAAGCTTTCTTT. It codes for CASRAQGKNTEAFF.

The sample holds a few counts of this clonotype. The rearrangement links TRBV6-1 to TRBJ2-1; D possibly corresponds to TRBD2 (6 bases). V was trimmed by 3 bases and J by 5 bases, leaving 26 bases between them. Germline-derived CDR1 and CDR2 are MNHNS and SASEGT. The CDR3 has 19 amino acids. The CDR3 here is CASSDRGLPSSARNNEQFF. CDR3 coding DNA: TGTGCCAGCAGTGACCGGGGCCTCCCCTCTAGCGCGCGGAACAATGAGCAGTTCTTC.